One and the same sample provided the 16 T cell receptor beta chains below, sequenced in a study of CD8 T cells in ankylosing spondylitis. TCRdb analysed the 5' RACE reads with MiXCR anew, one entry per CDR3 protein. The sample carries 250,000 or so distinct CDR3 sequences, roughly a quarter recorded once. The material sequenced was blood, either unsorted or a sorted T cell fraction (not recorded which). All receptors come from a male donor with ankylosing spondylitis or in good health (not recorded which).

This chain links TRBV20-1 with TRBJ2-3; D is possibly TRBD1 or TRBD2 (5 bases each). The germline gives CDR1 DFQATT, CDR2 SNEGSKA (reference sequence). The length of the CDR3 is 10 residues. Deletions cut 6 bases from V and 9 bases from J, with 10 bases between. CDR3 nucleotides: TGCAGTGCCCTCCGGGACACGCAGTATTTT. Translated: CSALRDTQYF.

The chain joins TRBV12-3 or TRBV12-4 to TRBJ2-3, with unresolved D. V was trimmed by 6 bases and J by 4 bases, leaving 11 bases between them. The CDR3 covers 13 residues. The CDR3 here is CASRSPLADTQYF. DNA of the CDR3: TGTGCCAGCAGATCACCGCTTGCAGATACGCAGTATTTT.

This rearrangement joins TRBV12-3 or TRBV12-4 to TRBJ2-3; no definite D call. V shed 2 bases and J shed 6 bases, with 21 bases lying between them. The CDR3 sequence is 17 residues long. The CDR3 DNA reads as TGTGCCAGCAGTTTAAATTGGGCCGCGTACACCGGGGATACGCAGTATTTT. Its protein product is CASSLNWAAYTGDTQYF.

This rearrangement joins TRBV29-1 to TRBJ1-4, with D possibly TRBD1 on 6 matching bases. The CDR3 is made up of 14 amino acids. V lost 7 bases, J lost 3 bases, and 15 bases lay in between. Germline V gene sequence: CDR1 SQVTM, CDR2 ANQGSEA. Here the CDR3 DNA reads TGCAGCGCCGGCCTGGGGGCGGCTAATGAAAAACTGTTTTTT. Amino acids: CSAGLGAANEKLFF.

The chain uses TRBV2 and TRBJ1-5; D unresolved. The CDR3 totals 16 residues. Germline V gene lookup returns CDR1 SNHLY and CDR2 FYNNEI. The ends were cut back, 3 bases at V and 1 base at J, with 13 bases in the middle. The CDR3 loop reads CASSDLNPGSNQPQHF. CDR3 nucleotides: TGTGCCAGCAGTGACTTGAACCCGGGAAGCAATCAGCCCCAGCATTTT.

V gene TRBV6-5 combines with J gene TRBJ2-3, with D unclear. Trimming took 1 base from V and 1 from J, leaving 6 bases between them. Germline CDR1 MNHEY, CDR2 SVGAGI. The CDR3 sequence is 14 residues long. This CDR3 is CASSYWTRTDTQYF. The CDR3 DNA reads TGTGCCAGCAGTTACTGGACCCGCACAGATACGCAGTATTTT.

This clonotype was counted at least ten times. The rearrangement joins TRBV29-1 to TRBJ2-5, with 9 nucleotides matching TRBD2. The V and J ends lost 8 bases and 5 bases, in that order; junction bases with no gene match: 3. The germline V gene has CDR1 SQVTM and CDR2 ANQGSEA. This CDR3 contains 11 residues. In DNA form, the CDR3 reads TGCAGCTCTACTAGCGGGGAGACCCAGTACTTC. Its translation: CSSTSGETQYF.

This clonotype was seen a handful of times. This sequence joins TRBV20-1 and TRBJ2-5; the D gene is possibly TRBD2 (6 bases). Germline assignment: CDR1 DFQATT and CDR2 SNEGSKA (reference sequence). Trimming left V 1 base short and J 5 bases short, with 11 bases between. The CDR3 loop spans 13 amino acids. The CDR3 DNA sequence: TGCAGTGCTAGAGGTGGGGGGTGGGAGACCCAGTACTTC. Translated: CSARGGGWETQYF.

This clonotype was found many times. The V call is TRBV5-1, the J call TRBJ2-1; 7 bases are shared with TRBD1. Germline V gene sequence: CDR1 SGHRS, CDR2 YFSETQ. This CDR3 has 15 residues. Trimming took 0 bases from V and 4 from J; bases not matched to a gene: 4. CDR3 DNA sequence: TGCGCCAGCAGCTTGGAAGGGGGCCGGTACAATGAGCAGTTCTTC. Translating gives CASSLEGGRYNEQFF.

In this sample, this clonotype turned up a few times. The rearrangement links TRBV12-3 or TRBV12-4 to TRBJ1-5; the D is unclear. With 4 bases removed from V and 7 bases from J, the gap between germline ends came to 8 bases. The CDR3 is made up of 12 amino acids. The CDR3 sequence is CASSSIVQPQHF. The CDR3 nucleotides are TGTGCCAGCAGTTCGATAGTGCAGCCCCAGCATTTT.

The sample holds a few counts of this clonotype. Given a much more abundant clone one base away, this may be a read error. V and J are TRBV10-3 and TRBJ2-7; tentatively, D is TRBD1 (6 bases). Germline V gene lookup returns CDR1 ENHRY and CDR2 SYGVKD. V was pared by 6 bases and J by 2 bases, with 11 bases between. The CDR3 consists of 13 residues. This CDR3 is CAISPTGTYEQYF. The CDR3, as DNA: TGTGCCATCAGCCCGACAGGTACCTACGAGCAGTACTTC.

This clonotype was detected a few times. V and J are TRBV11-2 and TRBJ1-6, with D possibly TRBD1 on 5 matching bases. CDR3 size: 15 residues. Germline V gene sequence: CDR1 SGHAT, CDR2 FQNNGV. Between the trimmed V and J ends, which lost 1 base and 9 bases, there was a span of 13 bases. In DNA form, the CDR3 reads TGTGCCAGCAGCTTAGTTCTAACGGGGCCTTCACCCCTCCACTTT. Amino acids: CASSLVLTGPSPLHF.

The chain is built from TRBV20-1 and TRBJ2-7, with TRBD2 matching 9 bases. CDR1 is DFQATT, CDR2 SNEGSKA, per germline (reference sequence). Losses at the gene ends were 2 bases for V and 1 base for J; bases not matched to a gene: 6. This CDR3 spans 15 amino acids. The CDR3, as DNA: TGCAGTGCTAGACGAGCGGGGGGTAATTCCTACGAGCAGTACTTC. This sequence encodes CSARRAGGNSYEQYF.

This clonotype showed up many times. One end of the junction varies from germline; a read error may be responsible. The chain employs TRBV7-2 and TRBJ1-6; D might be TRBD1 (5 bases). The germline gives CDR1 SGHTA, CDR2 FQGNSA. The CDR3 contains 13 residues. The CDR3 nucleotides are TGTGCCAGCAGCTTAGAGTTGGGGCACCCCTTGTACTTT. Translating gives CASSLELGHPLYF.

Many counts were recorded for this clonotype. The chain employs TRBV29-1 and TRBJ2-2; D tentatively fits TRBD1 or TRBD2 (6 bases each). Germline V CDR1 and CDR2: SQVTM, ANQGSEA. CDR3 length: 15 residues. With 1 base removed from V and 6 bases from J, the gap between germline ends came to 15 bases. DNA of the CDR3: TGCAGCGTTGAAGGCAGACAGGCGGGATCCGGGGAGCTGTTTTTT. Translated, it gives CSVEGRQAGSGELFF.

The table lists this clonotype with many counts. The gene calls are TRBV20-1 and TRBJ1-2; tentative D call: TRBD1 (5 bases). CDR1 and CDR2 from the germline V gene are DFQATT and SNEGSKA (reference sequence). The CDR3 totals 13 residues. Trimming stripped 0 bases from V and 4 bases from J, with 9 bases between. The CDR3 sequence: CSARDQGGYGYTF. The DNA of the CDR3 is TGCAGTGCTAGAGATCAGGGTGGCTATGGCTACACCTTC.